A selection of T cell receptor beta chains follows, all from one sample in a study of control samples from healthy donors and cancer patients. Sequencing used immunoSEQ multiplex PCR; TCRdb keeps in-frame clones, though not all of them. The profile covers 70,000 to 85,000 clones, with more than 65% appearing a single time and approximately 10% taken by the ten largest. Material: PBMCs. Receptor source: a man aged 60 to 69 with head and neck cancer. CDR3s include the opening cysteine and the closing phenylalanine or tryptophan. D genes are given only for firm matches. The size field is filled for only some rows; it gives once, few, many or a size class.

d_gene | j_gene | v_gene | len | abundance | CDR3nt | CDR3aa
- | TRBJ2-7 | TRBV7-9 | 15 | few | TGTGCCAGCAGCTTATCTGAACAGGGTCGGTACGAGCAGTACTTC | CASSLSEQGRYEQYF
- | TRBJ2-5 | TRBV5-4 | 14 | - | TGTGCCAGCAGCTTGGTAGCGGTCCAAGAGACCCAGTACTTC | CASSLVAVQETQYF
TRBD1 | TRBJ2-7 | TRBV27 | 16 | - | TGTGCCAGCAGTCCAATCGGGACAGGCACCCTCTACGAGCAGTACTTC | CASSPIGTGTLYEQYF
- | TRBJ2-5 | TRBV12-3/TRBV12-4 | 12 | few | TGTGCCAGCAGCCTCGACGGAGAGACCCAGTACTTC | CASSLDGETQYF
TRBD1 | TRBJ2-5 | TRBV5-1 | 15 | few | TGCGCCAGCAGCCCGACGACAGGGGTCATTGGGGGCCAGTACTTC | CASSPTTGVIGGQYF
- | TRBJ2-7 | TRBV3-1/TRBV3-2 | 13 | - | TGTGCCAGCAGCCCCCCGGGGGTCCTTGAGCAGTACTTC | CASSPPGVLEQYF
- | TRBJ1-2 | TRBV7-2 | 13 | few | TGTGCCAGCAGCTTAGATTCAGGGAGTGGCTACACCTTC | CASSLDSGSGYTF
- | TRBJ1-1 | TRBV3-1/TRBV3-2 | 12 | few | TGTGCCAGCAGCCAAGAAACCAGACGAGCTTTCTTT | CASSQETRRAFF
- | TRBJ1-2 | TRBV28 | 13 | - | TGTGCCAGCAGTGGGACACCAAACTATGGCTACACCTTC | CASSGTPNYGYTF
- | TRBJ1-4 | TRBV6-5 | 15 | - | TGTGCCAGCAGTCGGCGACAGGCAACTAATGAAAAACTGTTTTTT | CASSRRQATNEKLFF
- | TRBJ1-5 | TRBV7-9 | 13 | once | TGTGCCAGCGGACAAGGGAACAATCAGCCCCAGCATTTT | CASGQGNNQPQHF
- | TRBJ1-1 | TRBV28 | 15 | - | TGTGCCAGCAGCCTTAGACAGGACCTGAACACTGAAGCTTTCTTT | CASSLRQDLNTEAFF
- | TRBJ2-1 | TRBV7-8 | 15 | few | TGTGCCAGCAGCTTTTCCAGGGTATCGTCCAATGAGCAGTTCTTC | CASSFSRVSSNEQFF
- | TRBJ2-5 | TRBV11-2 | 12 | - | TGTGCCCACTGGCCGGGGGTAGAGACCCAGTACTTC | CAHWPGVETQYF
- | TRBJ1-2 | TRBV6-5 | 14 | once | TGTGCCAGCAGTTCCCCTTTCGCCAACTATGGCTACACCTTC | CASSSPFANYGYTF
TRBD2 | TRBJ2-7 | TRBV20-1 | 15 | - | TGCAGTGCTAGTGTCACTAGCGTCCTTTCCTACGAGCAGTACTTC | CSASVTSVLSYEQYF
- | TRBJ2-1 | TRBV11-3 | 13 | - | TGTGCCAGCAGCTTAGGTCCCTACAATGAGCAGTTCTTC | CASSLGPYNEQFF
TRBD1 | TRBJ1-3 | TRBV7-9 | 17 | few | TGTGCCAGCAGCAGAGAGACAGGGCTCCGGGGTGGAAACACCATATATTTT | CASSRETGLRGGNTIYF
TRBD1 | TRBJ1-2 | TRBV11-2 | 14 | - | TGTGCCAGCAGCTTACTGGACAGGGACTATGGCTACACCTTC | CASSLLDRDYGYTF
- | TRBJ1-5 | TRBV11-2 | 13 | few | TGTGCCAGCAGCTTAGGGGACCGTCAGCCCCAGCATTTT | CASSLGDRQPQHF
- | TRBJ1-2 | TRBV5-6 | 14 | few | TGTGCCAGCAGCCTATTTGATAGGGGTGGTGGCTACACCTTC | CASSLFDRGGGYTF
TRBD1 | TRBJ1-4 | TRBV10-2 | 13 | once | TGCGCCACGAGGGGACAGGGGATGGAAAAACTGTTTTTT | CATRGQGMEKLFF
- | TRBJ1-1 | TRBV15 | 16 | - | TGTGCCACCAGCAGACCCCCCACGGGGCTGAACACTGAAGCTTTCTTT | CATSRPPTGLNTEAFF
- | TRBJ2-1 | TRBV19 | 15 | - | TGTGCCAGTAGTACCTTAGCGGCACCTTACAATGAGCAGTTCTTC | CASSTLAAPYNEQFF
- | TRBJ1-2 | TRBV6-5 | 15 | - | TGTGCCAGCAGTTACTCGAAAGAGGGCAACTATGGCTACACCTTC | CASSYSKEGNYGYTF
TRBD2 | TRBJ2-1 | TRBV27 | 16 | - | TGTGCCAGCAGCAGAACGGCGGGAGAAGGTTACAATGAGCAGTTCTTC | CASSRTAGEGYNEQFF
- | TRBJ2-2 | TRBV29-1 | 14 | - | TGCAGCGCCCGCTCAGGGGGAGGGGGCGGGGAGCTGTTTTTT | CSARSGGGGGELFF
TRBD1 | TRBJ1-6 | TRBV27 | 13 | once | TGTGCCAGCAGGGACAGGGTTAATTCACCCCTCCACTTT | CASRDRVNSPLHF
TRBD1 | TRBJ2-5 | TRBV5-8 | 15 | once | TGTGCCAGCAGCTTTACCGGGACAGATAAAGAGACCCAGTACTTC | CASSFTGTDKETQYF
TRBD1 | TRBJ1-4 | TRBV11-2 | 15 | - | TGTGCCAGCAGCTTGGGGACAGGATCTAATGAAAAACTGTTTTTT | CASSLGTGSNEKLFF
TRBD1 | TRBJ2-6 | TRBV4-1 | 19 | - | TGCGCCAGCAGCCAAGCCGACAGGGCTTCAGGCGGCTGGGCCAACGTCCTGACTTTC | CASSQADRASGGWANVLTF
- | TRBJ2-2 | TRBV29-1 | 12 | - | TGCAGCGTTGAAGTCCGGGTGGGGGAGCTGTTTTTT | CSVEVRVGELFF
- | TRBJ2-7 | TRBV18 | 24 | few | TGTGCCAGCTCACCCCCCCCCGGACAGGGGGCGGCCGGGACTAGCGGAAGGGACGCCTACGAGCAGTACTTC | CASSPPPGQGAAGTSGRDAYEQYF
- | TRBJ2-5 | TRBV5-1 | 12 | - | TGCGCCAGCAGAGAGGATTTAGAGACCCAGTACTTC | CASREDLETQYF
- | TRBJ2-5 | TRBV18 | 14 | - | TGTGCCAGCTCACCCGGGTCAGTTCAAGAGACCCAGTACTTC | CASSPGSVQETQYF
TRBD1 | TRBJ1-2 | TRBV7-9 | 15 | few | TGTGCCAGCAGCTTTTGGTACAGGGGGCGGTATGGCTACACCTTC | CASSFWYRGRYGYTF
- | TRBJ2-1 | TRBV5-4 | 14 | - | TGTGCCAGCACCCTTCAGGGGAACTACAATGAGCAGTTCTTC | CASTLQGNYNEQFF
- | TRBJ1-2 | TRBV6-5 | 13 | - | TGTGCCAGCAGTTACATGGGGAGGTTCGGCTACACCTTC | CASSYMGRFGYTF
- | TRBJ2-1 | TRBV2 | 14 | few | TGTGCCAGCAACCCGGAGGTCTCCTACAATGAGCAGTTCTTC | CASNPEVSYNEQFF
- | TRBJ2-3 | TRBV19 | 14 | few | TGTGCCAGCGGCAGAGGTGTTAGCACAGATACGCAGTATTTT | CASGRGVSTDTQYF
TRBD2 | TRBJ2-3 | TRBV7-8 | 16 | - | TGTGCCACCAGCAAACTAGCGGGAGGTCCTGGGGATACGCAGTATTTT | CATSKLAGGPGDTQYF
- | TRBJ2-7 | TRBV3-1/TRBV3-2 | 13 | once | TGTGCCAGCAGCCAATTGGGCTCCTACGAGCAGTACTTC | CASSQLGSYEQYF
- | TRBJ1-5 | TRBV18 | 13 | - | TGTGCCAGCTCACAAAAACAGGATCAGCCCCAGCATTTT | CASSQKQDQPQHF
- | TRBJ2-2 | TRBV19 | 13 | once | TGTGCCAGTCTCCGCGGGGACACCGGGGAGCTGTTTTTT | CASLRGDTGELFF
- | TRBJ1-1 | TRBV12-5 | 13 | - | TGTGCTAGTGGTTTGAGGGGAAACACTGAAGCTTTCTTT | CASGLRGNTEAFF
TRBD1 | TRBJ2-7 | TRBV19 | 14 | - | TGTGCCAGTAGTGTCCGGGACAGGGGGTACGAGCAGTACTTC | CASSVRDRGYEQYF
- | TRBJ1-2 | TRBV28 | 14 | few | TGTGCCAGCAGTTTGCAGGGTTTCGTCTATGGCTACACCTTC | CASSLQGFVYGYTF
- | TRBJ2-2 | TRBV2 | 13 | - | TGTGCCAGCAGCGTGGGTGTCACCGGGGAGCTGTTTTTT | CASSVGVTGELFF
TRBD1 | TRBJ2-1 | TRBV6-5 | 12 | - | TGTGCCAGCAGCACCGGGACAGCACAATGGTTCTTC | CASSTGTAQWFF